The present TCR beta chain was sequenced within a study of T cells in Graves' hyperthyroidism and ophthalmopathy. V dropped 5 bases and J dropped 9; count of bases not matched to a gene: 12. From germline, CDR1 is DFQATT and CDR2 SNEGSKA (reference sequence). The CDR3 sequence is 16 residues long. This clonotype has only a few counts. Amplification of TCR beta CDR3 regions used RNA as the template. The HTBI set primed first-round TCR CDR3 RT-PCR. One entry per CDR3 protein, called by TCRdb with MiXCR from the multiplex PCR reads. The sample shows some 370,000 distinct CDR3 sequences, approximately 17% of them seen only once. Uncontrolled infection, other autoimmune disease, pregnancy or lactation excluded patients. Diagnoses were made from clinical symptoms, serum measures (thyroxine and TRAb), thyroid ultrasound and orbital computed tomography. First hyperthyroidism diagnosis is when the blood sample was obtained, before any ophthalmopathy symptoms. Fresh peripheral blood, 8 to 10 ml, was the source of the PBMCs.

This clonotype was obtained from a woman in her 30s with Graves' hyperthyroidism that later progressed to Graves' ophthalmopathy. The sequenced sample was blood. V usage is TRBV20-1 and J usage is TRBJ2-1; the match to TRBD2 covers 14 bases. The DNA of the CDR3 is TGCAGTGCTCCCAGTATGACTAGCGGGGGGGCCACTGAGCAGTTCTTC. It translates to CSAPSMTSGGATEQFF.